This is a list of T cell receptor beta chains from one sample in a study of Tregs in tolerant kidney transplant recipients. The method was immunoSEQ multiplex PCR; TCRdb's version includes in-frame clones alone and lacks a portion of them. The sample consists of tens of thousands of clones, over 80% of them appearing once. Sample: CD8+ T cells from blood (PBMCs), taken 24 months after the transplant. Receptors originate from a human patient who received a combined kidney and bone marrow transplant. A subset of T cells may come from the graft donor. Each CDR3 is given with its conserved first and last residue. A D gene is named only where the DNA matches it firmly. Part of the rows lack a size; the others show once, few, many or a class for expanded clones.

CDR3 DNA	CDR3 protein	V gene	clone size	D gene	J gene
TGTGCCAGCAGTTTATCCCTAGCGGGGGGCCCCGGCACAGATACGCAGTATTTT	CASSLSLAGGPGTDTQYF	TRBV27	-	TRBD2	TRBJ2-3
TGCAGCGTCCCAGCGGGGGGCTCCTACGAGCAGTACTTC	CSVPAGGSYEQYF	TRBV29-1	-	TRBD2	TRBJ2-7
TGTGCCAGCAGTGAATGGGGAGGAGGGATAATGGAAAACATTCAGTACTTC	CASSEWGGGIMENIQYF	TRBV6-1	-	-	TRBJ2-4
TGTGCCAGCAGCGATAGCGGGGGGTACGATGCCACAGATACGCAGTATTTT	CASSDSGGYDATDTQYF	TRBV9	-	TRBD2	TRBJ2-3
TGTGCCAGCTCACAGGGACAGAACACTGAAGCTTTCTTT	CASSQGQNTEAFF	TRBV18	once	-	TRBJ1-1
TGTGCCAGCAGTTACGCAGGGCTCAATTCCCCCCTCCACTTT	CASSYAGLNSPLHF	TRBV6-5	-	-	TRBJ1-6
TGTGCCAGCAGCCAAGACCCAGGGTTTCGTAATTCACCCCTCCACTTT	CASSQDPGFRNSPLHF	TRBV4-2	-	-	TRBJ1-6
TGTGCCAGCAGCTTGGGGGGCTTTTCGAGCTCCTACGAGCAGTACTTC	CASSLGGFSSSYEQYF	TRBV5-6	-	-	TRBJ2-7
TGTGCCAGCAGCTTAGCTCGGGGGGGTCCGTACGAGCAGTACTTC	CASSLARGGPYEQYF	TRBV11-2	-	TRBD2	TRBJ2-7
TGTGCCAGCAGCCAAGATAAATTCGGCAGGGGCTATGGCTACACCTTC	CASSQDKFGRGYGYTF	TRBV4-2	-	-	TRBJ1-2
TGTGCCAGTAGTATTAGGCCAGGCATAATGAACACTGAAGCTTTCTTT	CASSIRPGIMNTEAFF	TRBV19	-	-	TRBJ1-1
TGTGCCAGCAGCTACTCGAGGAACACTGAAGCTTTCTTT	CASSYSRNTEAFF	TRBV6-5	-	-	TRBJ1-1
TGTGCCAGCACCGACCCCGGGGTGAACACTGAAGCTTTCTTT	CASTDPGVNTEAFF	TRBV5-5	-	-	TRBJ1-1
TGTGCCAGCAGCCGACTAGCGGGGCACGTCGATGAGCAGTTCTTC	CASSRLAGHVDEQFF	TRBV7-3	-	TRBD2	TRBJ2-1
TGCGCCAGCAGCCAAAAGACAGGGAAAGAGACCCAGTACTTC	CASSQKTGKETQYF	TRBV4-1	once	TRBD1	TRBJ2-5
TGTGCCTGGGCAACCTCCCCGCGGGACCCGTACCAAGAGACCCAGTACTTC	CAWATSPRDPYQETQYF	TRBV30	-	-	TRBJ2-5
TGCGCCAGCAGCCAAGTGACTAGGTTCGCAGATACGCAGTATTTT	CASSQVTRFADTQYF	TRBV4-3	once	-	TRBJ2-3
TGTGCCAGCAGCGTAGGAGCGGATGAAAAACTGTTTTTT	CASSVGADEKLFF	TRBV9	few	-	TRBJ1-4
TGTGCCAGCAGTTTATTCGATATCCGGGGTGAGCAGTTCTTC	CASSLFDIRGEQFF	TRBV27	-	-	TRBJ2-1
TGTGCCAGCAGCTTTGGCGGGATGGGGGAGACCCAGTACTTC	CASSFGGMGETQYF	TRBV5-6	-	-	TRBJ2-5
TGTGCCAGCACAGCCGGGACTAGCACAGATACGCAGTATTTT	CASTAGTSTDTQYF	TRBV9	-	-	TRBJ2-3
TGTGCCAGCAGACCGGGACAGGGGGCTGGTCAGCCCCAGCATTTT	CASRPGQGAGQPQHF	TRBV6-5	-	TRBD1	TRBJ1-5
TGTGCCAGCTCACCACTCGCGTCAGTGACTATTACCTACGAGCGGTACTTC	CASSPLASVTITYERYF	TRBV18	-	-	TRBJ2-7
TGTGCCAGCAGCTTGACAGGTGCCACTGAAGCTTTCTTT	CASSLTGATEAFF	TRBV5-6	once	-	TRBJ1-1
TGTGCCAGCAGCCCCAACAGGGGGGACACTGAAGCTTTCTTT	CASSPNRGDTEAFF	TRBV7-9	medium-sized	TRBD1	TRBJ1-1
TGTGCCAGCAGCTTAGTGCCAGCGGGAGTCGATGAGCAGTTCTTC	CASSLVPAGVDEQFF	TRBV7-2	once	TRBD2	TRBJ2-1
TGTGCCAGCAGCTTGGCCTACGGCACAGATACGCAGTATTTT	CASSLAYGTDTQYF	TRBV5-4	-	-	TRBJ2-3
TGTGCCAGCAGCTTGGGGGGGGACACTGAAGCTTTCTTT	CASSLGGDTEAFF	TRBV5-4	once	-	TRBJ1-1
TGTGCTAGTAGCCGTAGGGTGCTAGCGGTAGACAATGAGCAGTTCTTC	CASSRRVLAVDNEQFF	TRBV12-5	-	TRBD2	TRBJ2-1
TGCGCCAGCAGCCAAGGCCGGACAGGGAACTCTGGAAACACCATATATTTT	CASSQGRTGNSGNTIYF	TRBV4-3	-	TRBD1	TRBJ1-3
TGTGCCAGCAGCTTAAGGGGTCAATCTAGCGGGAGGGCCAGGTACGAGCAGTACTTC	CASSLRGQSSGRARYEQYF	TRBV7-2	-	TRBD2	TRBJ2-7
TGTGCCAGCAGCTTAGGTGCGGGAGGGCTCGTAAATGAGCAGTTCTTC	CASSLGAGGLVNEQFF	TRBV13	once	TRBD2	TRBJ2-1
TGCGCCAGCAGCCCCCATGCGGGGGGCACTAATGAAAAACTGTTTTTT	CASSPHAGGTNEKLFF	TRBV5-1	few	-	TRBJ1-4
TGCGCCAGCAGCCGTCGGGGGTCGGACACCGGGGAGCTGTTTTTT	CASSRRGSDTGELFF	TRBV4-1	-	-	TRBJ2-2
TGTGCCAGCAGTTCCGACAGGGGGTATAATTCACCCCTCCACTTT	CASSSDRGYNSPLHF	TRBV27	-	TRBD1	TRBJ1-6
TGTGCCAGCAGCCCTCTAGCGAACACCGGGGAGCTGTTTTTT	CASSPLANTGELFF	TRBV6-5	-	-	TRBJ2-2
TGTGCCATTATGCCCATGTACAGCCCTGGGCACACAGATACGCAGTATTTT	CAIMPMYSPGHTDTQYF	TRBV10-3	-	-	TRBJ2-3
TGTGCCAGCAGCCTGCCGATAGGGACAGGGGCCCACGAGCAGTACTTC	CASSLPIGTGAHEQYF	TRBV5-6	-	TRBD1	TRBJ2-7
TGTGCCAGTAGTAGACTACCCGGGACAGGGGAGGACACTGAAGCTTTCTTT	CASSRLPGTGEDTEAFF	TRBV19	-	TRBD1	TRBJ1-1
TGCAGCGGCAGGCTTCTCGATGGCTACACCTTC	CSGRLLDGYTF	TRBV29-1	-	-	TRBJ1-2
TGTGCCAGCAGTTTCAGGCGATCCTATGGCTACACCTTC	CASSFRRSYGYTF	TRBV27	-	-	TRBJ1-2
TGTGCCAGCAGCCTACAGGGATCTAATGAAAAACTGTTTTTT	CASSLQGSNEKLFF	TRBV4-2	-	-	TRBJ1-4
TGTGCCAGCAGCTTAATTGAGAGGGTCGATACGCAGTATTTT	CASSLIERVDTQYF	TRBV7-9	-	-	TRBJ2-3
TGTGCCACCAGGGGGGGGGCTTCCTACGAGCAGTACTTC	CATRGGASYEQYF	TRBV15	-	-	TRBJ2-7
TGTGCCAGCAGCCAAGATGAGGTCATCTATAACTATGGCTACACCTTC	CASSQDEVIYNYGYTF	TRBV4-2	-	-	TRBJ1-2
TGTGCCAGCAGCTTGGCTATGGGCGGGGGCAGGGCTGGAAACACCATATATTTT	CASSLAMGGGRAGNTIYF	TRBV5-5	-	-	TRBJ1-3
TGTGCCAGCAGCCCTTATGGAGGTCCCGCTGAAGCTTTCTTT	CASSPYGGPAEAFF	TRBV7-8	-	-	TRBJ1-1
TGTGCCAGCAGCTCGGGGGTTGATACGCAGTATTTT	CASSSGVDTQYF	TRBV7-3	few	-	TRBJ2-3
TGCAGCGTTAGGGGGCCCAGCTCCTACAATGAGCAGTTCTTC	CSVRGPSSYNEQFF	TRBV29-1	-	TRBD1	TRBJ2-1
TGTGCCAGCATCGAGGAGAGAGCGGGAGTAGGGGATGAGCAGTTCTTC	CASIEERAGVGDEQFF	TRBV2	-	TRBD2	TRBJ2-1
TGTGCCAGCAGTGACTCAGGGGGGTACGAGCAGTACTTC	CASSDSGGYEQYF	TRBV6-1	medium-sized	-	TRBJ2-7